The 10 T cell receptor beta chains below all came from one sample that was sequenced in a study of OX40 agonist ivuxolimab in advanced cancers. Produced via immunoSEQ multiplex PCR; TCRdb's table is partial and in-frame only. The profile shows around 50,000 clones, 94% of them singletons. Sequencing was performed on CD4+ or CD8+ T cells sorted from blood, taken in a trial of the OX40 agonist ivuxolimab. Receptors were obtained from an adult with an advanced solid tumor such as melanoma, head and neck, liver or kidney cancer.

The rearrangement links TRBV6-1 to TRBJ2-5, with a tentative D call TRBD1 (6 bases). This CDR3 spans 14 amino acids. Germline V gene data show CDR1 as MNHNS and CDR2 as SASEGT. V dropped 1 base and J dropped 0 bases, with 6 bases sitting between them. The CDR3 loop reads CASSEGQDQETQYF. The CDR3, as DNA: TGTGCCAGCAGTGAAGGACAGGACCAAGAGACCCAGTACTTC.

The chain carries TRBV9 and TRBJ1-1; D is unresolved. V was shortened by 0 bases and J by 5 bases, with 5 bases between the two germline ends. This CDR3 is built from 12 residues. The germline V gene encodes CDR1 SGDLS and CDR2 YYNGEE. The CDR3 here is CASSVGGTEAFF. DNA of the CDR3: TGTGCCAGCAGCGTAGGTGGGACTGAAGCTTTCTTT.

This chain connects TRBV6-4 to TRBJ2-5; D gene unclear. Looked up from germline, CDR1 is MRHNA and CDR2 is SNTAGT. CDR3 length: 16 residues. The V end lost 2 bases, the J end lost 5 bases, and 18 bases lay between the germline ends. CDR3 in DNA: TGTGCCAGCAGTGACCCGTCGGACCCACGAAGGGAGACCCAGTACTTC. Protein: CASSDPSDPRRETQYF.

The V gene is TRBV7-9, the J gene TRBJ2-2; 7 bases fit TRBD2. From germline, CDR1 is SEHNR and CDR2 FQNEAQ (reference sequence). CDR3 size: 16 residues. V gave up 0 bases and J gave up 2 bases; unmatched junction bases: 3. Here the CDR3 reads CASSLAGTINTGELFF. In DNA form, the CDR3 reads TGTGCCAGCAGCTTAGCCGGGACTATTAACACCGGGGAGCTGTTTTTT.

The chain carries TRBV9 and TRBJ2-7, with TRBD1 identical over 8 bases. The CDR3 consists of 17 residues. Germline assignment: CDR1 SGDLS and CDR2 YYNGEE. V lost 5 bases, J lost 0 bases, and 13 bases stayed unmatched. CDR3 region: CASSDNPGQASSYEQYF. DNA for the CDR3: TGTGCCAGCAGTGACAACCCGGGACAGGCGAGCTCCTACGAGCAGTACTTC. The full variable domain, with the rest looked up from reference TRBV9 and TRBJ2-7, is DSGVTQTPKHLITATGQRVTLRCSPRSGDLSVYWYQQSLDQGLQFLIQYYNGEERAKGNILERFSAQQFPDLHSELNLSSLELGDSALYFCASSDNPGQASSYEQYFGPGTRLTVT.

The rearrangement joins TRBV5-6 to TRBJ2-7, with 10 positions matching TRBD1. Germline-derived CDR1 and CDR2 are SGHDT and YYEEEE. CDR3 length: 13 residues. V was pared by 4 bases and J by 7 bases, with 5 bases of the junction left unmatched. The CDR3 sequence is CASSLGTGEEQYF. The CDR3 coding sequence is TGTGCCAGCAGCCTCGGGACAGGGGAAGAGCAGTACTTC.

V gene TRBV19 combines with J gene TRBJ2-3; 7 nucleotides match TRBD2. The V and J ends lost 2 bases and 5 bases, in that order; junction bases with no gene match: 16. CDR1 LNHDA and CDR2 SQIVND come from the germline V gene (reference sequence). The CDR3 length is 18 residues. The CDR3 coding sequence is TGTGCCAGTAGTATAAGATCCCCGCTAGCGGACCTCATAGATACGCAGTATTTT. It specifies CASSIRSPLADLIDTQYF.

This clone was seen only once. This chain uses TRBV7-2 with TRBJ2-7; D is possibly TRBD1 (6 bases). The germline V and J ends were trimmed by 1 base and 5 bases, with 15 bases remaining between them. This CDR3 has 15 amino acids. The germline gives CDR1 SGHTA, CDR2 FQGNSA. The CDR3 coding sequence is TGTGCCAGCAGCTTAGAATGGGGGCTCTTGGACGAGCAGTACTTC. This sequence encodes CASSLEWGLLDEQYF. The complete variable domain, with remaining parts taken from reference TRBV7-2 and TRBJ2-7, reads GAGVSQSPSNKVTEKGKDVELRCDPISGHTALYWYRQSLGQGLEFLIYFQGNSAPDKSGLPSDRFSAERTGGSVSTLTIQRTQQEDSAVYLCASSLEWGLLDEQYFGPGTRLTVT.

This clone came up once. The chain joins TRBV30 to TRBJ2-2, with 14 nucleotides matching TRBD2. The germline CDR1 and CDR2 sequences are GTSNPN and SVGIG (reference sequence). Losses at the gene ends were 8 bases for V and 3 bases for J; bases not matched to a gene: 11. This CDR3 region has 17 residues. For the CDR3, the DNA is TGTGCCGCCTCCGGGACTAGCGGGAGAGGCGACACCGGGGAGCTGTTTTTT. Translation gives CAASGTSGRGDTGELFF.

J is TRBJ2-7 and V is TRBV7-9; 10 bases are a match to TRBD1. The CDR3 consists of 15 residues. CDR1 SEHNR and CDR2 FQNEAQ come from the germline V gene (reference sequence). The J segment lost 4 bases and the V segment lost 5 bases, leaving 8 bases of the junction unmatched. The CDR3 here is CASSHPGQGIYEQYF. The CDR3 DNA reads TGTGCCAGCAGCCATCCGGGACAGGGGATTTACGAGCAGTACTTC.